These T cell receptor beta chains were read from a single sample in a study of blood T cell repertoires in COVID-19. Here immunoSEQ multiplex PCR was the method, and the copy in TCRdb shows in-frame clones only, minus some. The sample carries approximately 260,000 clones, approximately 90% recorded once. Sequences were obtained from peripheral blood. These receptors originate from a woman between 35 and 50 years old who had recovered from COVID-19. Each CDR3 is given with its conserved first and last residue. Each record gives: CDR3 protein, CDR3 DNA, V gene, D gene, J gene. D genes are given only for firm matches.

CDR3aa: CASSYYAGELFF
CDR3nt: TGTGCCAGCAGCTATTATGCCGGGGAGCTGTTTTTT
v_gene: TRBV11-3
d_gene: .
j_gene: TRBJ2-2

CDR3aa: CASSDGTGRYEQYF
CDR3nt: TGTGCCAGCAGCGACGGGACAGGGCGGTACGAGCAGTACTTC
v_gene: TRBV5-6
d_gene: TRBD1
j_gene: TRBJ2-7

CDR3aa: CASSVSSGSSYNEQFF
CDR3nt: TGTGCCAGTAGTGTGTCTAGCGGAAGCTCCTACAATGAGCAGTTCTTC
v_gene: TRBV19
d_gene: TRBD2
j_gene: TRBJ2-1

CDR3aa: CASSLGRSGYEQYF
CDR3nt: TGTGCCAGCAGCTTAGGTAGGAGCGGCTACGAGCAGTACTTC
v_gene: TRBV7-2
d_gene: .
j_gene: TRBJ2-7

CDR3aa: CASNDRGYGYTF
CDR3nt: TGTGCCAGTAACGACAGGGGCTATGGCTACACCTTC
v_gene: TRBV7-3
d_gene: TRBD1
j_gene: TRBJ1-2

CDR3aa: CASRQGTGSGYTF
CDR3nt: TGTGCCAGCAGGCAGGGGACAGGGTCAGGCTACACCTTC
v_gene: TRBV6-5
d_gene: TRBD1
j_gene: TRBJ1-2

CDR3aa: CASSPRSGGVNEQFF
CDR3nt: TGTGCCAGCAGCCCCCGTTCCGGGGGGGTCAATGAGCAGTTCTTC
v_gene: TRBV9
d_gene: TRBD2
j_gene: TRBJ2-1

CDR3aa: CASSPVHSGPLHF
CDR3nt: TGTGCCAGCTCACCAGTTCATTCCGGGCCCCTCCACTTT
v_gene: TRBV18
d_gene: .
j_gene: TRBJ1-6

CDR3aa: CASSLRQTGGATDTQYF
CDR3nt: TGTGCCAGCAGCTTACGCCAGACAGGGGGCGCAACGGATACGCAGTATTTT
v_gene: TRBV7-3
d_gene: TRBD1
j_gene: TRBJ2-3

CDR3aa: CASSPGESYGYTF
CDR3nt: TGCGCCAGCAGCCCCGGGGAAAGCTATGGCTACACCTTC
v_gene: TRBV5-1
d_gene: .
j_gene: TRBJ1-2

CDR3aa: CASSPTGMSNQPQHF
CDR3nt: TGTGCCAGCAGCCCCACCGGGATGAGCAATCAGCCCCAGCATTTT
v_gene: TRBV3-1/TRBV3-2
d_gene: .
j_gene: TRBJ1-5

CDR3aa: CASSPTGQGVYNEQFF
CDR3nt: TGCGCCAGCAGCCCTACCGGACAGGGGGTCTACAATGAGCAGTTCTTC
v_gene: TRBV5-1
d_gene: TRBD1
j_gene: TRBJ2-1

CDR3aa: CASSPKGTGLGGAGQYF
CDR3nt: TGTGCCAGTAGTCCCAAAGGGACGGGACTAGGAGGCGCGGGGCAGTACTTC
v_gene: TRBV19
d_gene: TRBD2
j_gene: TRBJ2-7

CDR3aa: CASSLVPGTTDTQYF
CDR3nt: TGTGCCAGCAGCTTGGTCCCAGGAACCACAGATACGCAGTATTTT
v_gene: TRBV5-6
d_gene: .
j_gene: TRBJ2-3

CDR3aa: CASRSGTGGNQPQHF
CDR3nt: TGCGCCAGCAGGTCCGGGACAGGGGGCAATCAGCCCCAGCATTTT
v_gene: TRBV5-1
d_gene: TRBD1
j_gene: TRBJ1-5

CDR3aa: CASSPDRGNSPLHF
CDR3nt: TGTGCCAGCAGCCCAGACAGGGGGAATTCACCCCTCCACTTT
v_gene: TRBV28
d_gene: TRBD1
j_gene: TRBJ1-6

CDR3aa: CASSLYGASARPEQFF
CDR3nt: TGTGCCAGCAGCCTCTACGGGGCTAGCGCGCGACCCGAGCAGTTCTTC
v_gene: TRBV11-3
d_gene: .
j_gene: TRBJ2-1

CDR3aa: CASSYFRGEAFF
CDR3nt: TGTGCCAGCAGCTATTTCAGGGGGGAAGCTTTCTTT
v_gene: TRBV7-2
d_gene: TRBD1
j_gene: TRBJ1-1

CDR3aa: CASSLKGGSGSDQPQHF
CDR3nt: TGTGCCAGCAGCTTAAAAGGGGGATCAGGGAGCGATCAGCCCCAGCATTTT
v_gene: TRBV7-2
d_gene: .
j_gene: TRBJ1-5

CDR3aa: CASSPGQGAHAETQYF
CDR3nt: TGTGCCAGCAGCCCGGGACAGGGGGCGCATGCGGAGACCCAGTACTTC
v_gene: TRBV5-6
d_gene: TRBD1
j_gene: TRBJ2-5